This TCR beta chain was sequenced in a study of blood T cell repertoires in COVID-19. Across the whole study: Some COVID-19 samples were acute and others convalescent; all came from the United States, Italy and Spain.

In the original analysis: Amplification of reference gene primers provided the estimated nucleated cell counts. Produced via immunoSEQ multiplex PCR; TCRdb's table is partial and in-frame only. That table furnishes V, J and clone size, whereas the DNA furnished D and trimming. The sample carries approximately 300,000 clones, about nine tenths recorded once. Assignments of participants to cohorts depended upon their own reported clinical history. Recovered Cohort 3 donors showed two negative PCRs, clearance, or symptom resolution. The sequence was obtained from a woman younger than 35 who had recovered from COVID-19. Specimen: PBMCs or T cells enriched from blood (not recorded which).

The CDR3, as DNA: TGTGCCAGCAGCCTCGGGGGGACGGCTGGCTACACCTTC. Translation: CASSLGGTAGYTF. The chain couples TRBV9 to TRBJ1-2; D is perhaps TRBD1 (5 bases). The CDR3 is made up of 13 amino acids. The germline gives CDR1 SGDLS, CDR2 YYNGEE. Trimming cost V 4 bases and J 7 bases, with 14 bases left between them.